This section outlines one T cell receptor beta chain sequence together with its context. There is no known antigen for this receptor. Base quality data are lacking; no much larger clone is found one base away. The sample is drawn from a study of cytomegalovirus exposure and HLA in healthy donors (dated by TCRdb to 2016 to 2017). In terms of the full investigation: The 650 to 800 repertoires of the first cohort and the roughly 120 validation repertoires were produced on the same platform, according to a later analysis. Besides the first cohort of approximately 710 subjects, a separate validation cohort made up of 95 to 150 different subjects was used. The study aimed to test whether signatures of past pathogen exposure could be identified by cataloging public T cell receptors. To predict cytomegalovirus infection status, the study brought together high-throughput TCR immunosequencing, statistical association of individual TCRs with disease status, and machine learning. The full study reports these points: The study listed 150 to 200 TCR beta chains as associated with cytomegalovirus. According to the authors, the approach could potentially be generalized to other disease states and immunological phenotypes. Cytomegalovirus status was reported to be diagnosed by the classifier with high specificity and sensitivity in both the original and validation cohorts. Subsequent analysis determined that TCRs grouped into clusters in the first cohort also showed a tendency toward co-occurrence across the approximately 110 validation repertoires, and approximately 94% of cluster scores exceeded 0. Across donors, most TCR sequences were observed very rarely, whereas some public TCRs were present in many individuals. The validation cohort had no HLA typing available for a later analysis, so co-occurrence within that cohort was assessed over all 120 repertoires. In vitro tests confirmed that a few of the cytomegalovirus-associated TCR beta chains recognize cytomegalovirus antigens.

The receptor library was made with the immunoSEQ multiplex PCR assay. The published analysis was carried out like this. A statistical classification framework was built for diagnosing cytomegalovirus status from the catalog of TCR beta chain sequences. TCRdb retrieved this table from immuneACCESS and kept in-frame rearrangements only. Not all clones are present; in checked studies, unresolved V genes account for under half, and no reason is known for the remainder. V and J calls and clone size are given by that table; D and trimming were obtained from the DNA. Recorded for this sample are under 150,000 clones; 84% of them occurred a single time. About 1.5% of the sample rests with the top ten. The CDR3 sequence holds 13 residues, the cysteine and phenylalanine included. Only the CDR3 region is kept as DNA, spanning 39 bases read in frame from base 1. Per the germline V gene (reference sequence), GTSNPN is the CDR1 and SVGIG is the CDR2. Cut back by 1 base and 7 bases, the V and J ends lie 8 bases apart.

Separate from the approximately 730-subject first cohort, the validation cohort of over 90 subjects was the group to which the donors belonged. The V and J segments used are TRBV30 and TRBJ1-6, and TRBD1 may be the D gene, going by 5 matching bases. This clonotype was obtained from a woman in her twenties or thirties in good health and CMV-seronegative. Sequenced: PBMCs. CDR3 protein: CAWSGQYNSPLHF. The DNA sequence follows: TGTGCCTGGAGTGGACAGTACAATTCACCCCTCCACTTT.